The 11 T cell receptor beta chains reported below all come from one sample, sequenced in a study of T cells in Graves' hyperthyroidism and ophthalmopathy. Regions amplified from RNA transcripts were the TCR beta CDR3 regions. A set of HTBI primers served as the primers for a first-round RT-PCR of the TCR CDR3. TCRdb fed the multiplex PCR reads into MiXCR, producing one record per CDR3 protein. The data hold hundreds of thousands of distinct CDR3 sequences, with 15% to 20% observed a single time. The sequencing input was blood. These receptors were obtained from a woman between 35 and 50 years old with Graves' ophthalmopathy.

Only a few counts were recorded for this clonotype. The chain employs TRBV7-6 and TRBJ2-2; weak D call: TRBD1 (5 bases). Trimming cost V 1 base and J 7 bases, with 10 bases left between them. CDR1 is SGHVS and CDR2 is FNYEAQ in the germline V gene. The length of the CDR3 is 14 residues. In DNA form, the CDR3 reads TGTGCCAGCAGCTTAGACCCAGGGTTCGGGGAGCTGTTTTTT. Protein product: CASSLDPGFGELFF.

This clonotype was seen more than once but under ten times. The rearrangement links TRBV28 to TRBJ2-1, with TRBD2 as a possible D gene (6 bases). The CDR3 is 15 residues long. Germline V gene sequence: CDR1 MDHEN, CDR2 SYDVKM. Trimming cost V 2 bases and J 2 bases, with 10 bases left between them. The CDR3 DNA follows: TGTGCCAGCAGTTTAATGGGAGGCGCCTACAATGAGCAGTTCTTC. It is translated as CASSLMGGAYNEQFF.

The chain carries TRBV28 and TRBJ2-5; 11 bases map to TRBD2. V dropped 3 bases and J dropped 4; count of bases not matched to a gene: 7. The CDR3 runs 16 residues. Germline V lookup: CDR1 MDHEN, CDR2 SYDVKM. DNA for the CDR3: TGTGCCAGCAGTTTGGTACTAGCGGGAGTAGGAGAGACCCAGTACTTC. It yields the protein CASSLVLAGVGETQYF. Drawing the rest from reference TRBV28 and TRBJ2-5, the complete variable domain is DVKVTQSSRYLVKRTGEKVFLECVQDMDHENMFWYRQDPGLGLRLIYFSYDVKMKEKGDIPEGYSVSREKKERFSLILESASTNQTSMYLCASSLVLAGVGETQYFGPGTRLLVL.

To note about this clonotype: A much larger clone lies a single base off, so this may be a read error. The chain uses TRBV12-3 or TRBV12-4 and TRBJ2-6, with D possibly being TRBD2 (6 bases). The CDR3 is made up of 15 amino acids. The CDR3 here is CASSRGEGGADVLTF. CDR3 nucleotide sequence: TGTGCCAGCAGTAGGGGTGAAGGAGGGGCCGACGTCCTGACTTTC.

This clonotype was found a few times. The chain recombines TRBV5-1 with TRBJ1-5, with D possibly being TRBD1 (5 bases). This CDR3 has 17 amino acids. Trimming removed 4 bases at V and 5 bases at J, with 22 bases between. Germline assignment: CDR1 SGHRS and CDR2 YFSETQ. CDR3 nucleotides: TGCGCCAGCAGCCGGGAGCCTACTGCGGGGGGTCATCAGCCCCAGCATTTT. The encoded protein is CASSREPTAGGHQPQHF.

The sample holds many counts of this clonotype. The chain recombines TRBV20-1 with TRBJ1-1; D is perhaps TRBD1 (6 bases). V lost 6 bases, J lost 1 base, and 18 bases lay in between. The CDR3 contains 15 residues. From germline, CDR1 is DFQATT and CDR2 SNEGSKA (reference sequence). In DNA, the CDR3 is TGCAGTGCCTATATGACAGGAAGACAGAACACTGAAGCTTTCTTT. Its translation: CSAYMTGRQNTEAFF.

This clonotype was picked up a small number of times. The V call is TRBV28, the J call TRBJ1-2; maybe TRBD1 (6 bases). Germline loops: CDR1 MDHEN, CDR2 SYDVKM. Trimming cost V 6 bases and J 5 bases, with 13 bases left between them. The CDR3 contains 13 residues. CDR3 nucleotide sequence: TGTGCCAGCAGCCAGCTTACAGGGTATGGCTACACCTTC. This codes for CASSQLTGYGYTF.

The rearrangement uses TRBV29-1 and TRBJ2-3, with D maybe TRBD1 (5 bases). Germline CDR1 reads SQVTM; CDR2 reads ANQGSEA. There are 12 residues in the CDR3. The V end was cut by 8 bases, the J end by 6 bases, with 15 bases between. This CDR3 is CSLVGVGDTQYF. DNA for the CDR3: TGCAGCCTTGTAGGGGTCGGGGATACGCAGTATTTT.

In this sample, this clonotype turned up a few times. The rearrangement joins TRBV27 to TRBJ1-1; D unclear. The germline V gene has CDR1 MNHEY and CDR2 SMNVEV (reference sequence). The germline V and J ends were trimmed by 4 bases and 4 bases, with 7 bases remaining between them. This CDR3 region has 12 residues. CDR3 bases: TGTGCCAGCAGTTCCGGAAGCACTGAAGCTTTCTTT. As protein: CASSSGSTEAFF.

In nucleotides, the CDR3 is TGTGCCTGGCTCGGCCTACCCACAGATACGCAGTATTTT. The encoded protein is CAWLGLPTDTQYF. The chain is built from TRBV30 and TRBJ2-3, with D unresolved. The V end was cut by 5 bases, the J end by 2 bases, with 11 bases between. The CDR3 runs 13 residues. CDR1 and CDR2 from the germline V gene are GTSNPN and SVGIG (reference sequence).

A few counts support this clonotype. The CDR3 sequence is CAWRTGTGNMPQHF. The DNA of the CDR3 is TGTGCCTGGAGGACCGGGACAGGGAATATGCCCCAGCATTTT. The chain uses TRBV30 and TRBJ1-5; 9 nucleotides line up with TRBD1. With V trimmed by 3 bases and J by 9 bases, 9 bases remained unmatched. This CDR3 comprises 14 residues. In germline, CDR1 is GTSNPN, CDR2 SVGIG (reference sequence).